This T cell receptor (beta chain) was captured by sequencing in a study of T cell repertoires in cytomegalovirus infection. Study-level information: Recently identified HLA-C-restricted and well-studied HLA-B-restricted CMV epitopes were used. CMV infection together with matching HLA type was indicated by public TCR beta signatures. Study-level points and caveats: HLA-C-restricted CMV clonotypes gave the most frequent clonotype in two of eight donors.

TCRdb reanalysed the reads using MiXCR and keeps one entry per CDR3 protein. This table holds around 900,000 distinct CDR3 sequences, roughly 31% found once. Turning to this clonotype: Its antigen remains unknown.

The CDR3 contains 14 residues. The V gene's germline CDR1 is SEHNR and CDR2 FQNEAQ (reference sequence). V was pared by 5 bases and J by 6 bases, with 11 bases between. This receptor was identified in a human donor in good health (CMV status not recorded). Some clones in this sample may be carry-over from other donors' samples. The material sequenced was cultured CD8+ T cells from PBMCs, taken from culture after CMV antigen stimulation. This sequence joins TRBV7-9 and TRBJ1-6, with D possibly matching TRBD1 (5 bases). CDR3 in DNA: TGTGCCAGCAGCGAAGACAGCTCTAATTCACCCCTCCACTTT. Its protein is CASSEDSSNSPLHF. The full variable domain, rest sourced from reference TRBV7-9 and TRBJ1-6, is DTGVSQNPRHKITKRGQNVTFRCDPISEHNRLYWYRQTLGQGPEFLTYFQNEAQLEKSRLLSDRFSAERPKGSFSTLEIQRTEQGDSAMYLCASSEDSSNSPLHFGNGTRLTVT.